This entry concerns a single T cell receptor beta chain. This receptor's antigen is unknown. Per-nucleotide qualities are absent, and no much larger clonotype sits a single base away. The trial excluded patients who had a history of autoimmune disease or who were on systemic immunosuppression. Peripheral blood for TCR sequencing was collected from all dose cohorts at baseline, on cycle 4 day 1, and on cycle 7 day 1. The samples were drawn from a first-in-human, open-label, multicenter phase I dose-escalation trial of ivuxolimab. The trial enrolled adults with locally advanced or metastatic head and neck squamous cell, hepatocellular, melanoma or renal cell carcinoma. CD4+ and CD8+ T cells were sorted separately from peripheral blood before TCR sequencing. The source of the sample is a study of OX40 agonist ivuxolimab in advanced cancers. Background on the whole study: Ivuxolimab was an agonistic, fully human IgG2 monoclonal antibody directed against OX40 (CD134), a costimulatory receptor. Intravenous ivuxolimab was administered to patients every 2 weeks at six dose levels: 0.01, 0.1, 0.3, 1.5, 3 and 10 mg/kg. Among the roughly 54 dose-escalation patients, some 19 had hepatocellular carcinoma, approximately 15 melanoma, 9 renal cell carcinoma and 9 head and neck cancer. A male proportion of 82.7% and a mean age of 60 years, ranging from 23 to 79, were recorded for the dose-escalation cohort. Patients were allowed to have had prior anti-PD-1, anti-PD-L1 or anti-CTLA-4 therapy, and 40% to 45% of the dose-escalation patients had been treated with checkpoint inhibitors. Partial responses were achieved by three dose-escalation patients, of whom one had hepatocellular carcinoma and two had cutaneous melanoma. The purpose of peripheral TCRbeta sequencing was to test whether ivuxolimab changed TCR sequence diversity and led to clonal T-cell expansion. The paper covers the monotherapy dose-escalation part of the phase I ivuxolimab trial, which included N ≈ 57 patients.

Results the study describes overall, beyond this receptor: In the 0.1-3.0 mg/kg groups, partial responders had among the lowest normalized peripheral clonal expansion, particularly in CD8+ T cells. At doses of 0.1 to 3.0 mg/kg, clonal expansion of both CD4+ and CD8+ blood T cells was observed from baseline to week 6. The antigen specificity of the peripheral T cells that underwent clonal expansion was not determined. Low levels of normalized T-cell clonal expansion were also shown by some nonresponding patients. After ivuxolimab, expanded clones were on average more numerous among CD8+ T cells than among CD4+ T cells.

After removal of 9 bases from V and 6 bases from J, the junction retains 2 bases not matched to a gene. From the germline V gene (reference sequence), CDR1 is LNHNV and CDR2 is YYDKDF. Including the terminal cysteine and phenylalanine, the CDR3 comprises 12 residues. Just CDR3 DNA is preserved here, 36 bases in frame from base 1. For sequencing of the TCRbeta CDR3 region, genomic DNA was extracted from the sorted cells. The immunoSEQ Assay was used for sequencing of TCRbeta CDR3 regions. TCRdb retrieved this table from immuneACCESS and kept in-frame rearrangements only. Not all clones are present; in checked studies, unresolved V genes account for under half, and no reason is known for the remainder. Here the sample has thousands of clones; about 66% occur a single time. The ten largest clones take up approximately 39% of the sample.

This specimen was CD4+ or CD8+ T cells sorted from blood, taken in a trial of the OX40 agonist ivuxolimab. This TCR derives from an adult with an advanced solid tumor such as melanoma, head and neck, liver or kidney cancer. Recombination connected TRBV15 to TRBJ2-1, and TRBD2 matches 10 of the central bases. The CDR3 here reads CATGLAINEQFF. The DNA is as follows: TGTGCCACGGGACTAGCGATCAATGAGCAGTTCTTC.